Listed below are T cell receptor beta chains from one sample, sequenced in a study of blood T cell repertoires in COVID-19. Data came from immunoSEQ multiplex PCR; TCRdb stores just in-frame clones and leaves some out. The sample contains over 150,000 clones, approximately 90% of which appear only once. Sequenced input: peripheral blood. The source of these receptors is a middle-aged man with COVID-19, enrolled during active disease. Both conserved end residues are part of each CDR3. The D gene is left open where the match is weak. Clone size is shown for a subset of rows, as once, few, many or a class of expanded clone.

j_call	v_call	clone_size	d_call	cdr3_aa	cdr3_nt
TRBJ2-6	TRBV27	NA	TRBD1	CASKDPRGQAGANVLTF	TGTGCCAGCAAAGACCCCAGGGGGCAGGCTGGGGCCAACGTCCTGACTTTC
TRBJ2-4	TRBV28	NA	NA	CASSFTQIAKNIQYF	TGTGCCAGCAGTTTTACCCAGATAGCCAAAAACATTCAGTACTTC
TRBJ2-1	TRBV12-3/TRBV12-4	NA	NA	CASSRYNEQFF	TGTGCCAGCAGTCGCTACAATGAGCAGTTCTTC
TRBJ1-2	TRBV18	NA	NA	CASSVKQGYYGYTF	TGTGCCAGCTCAGTAAAGCAGGGGTACTATGGCTACACCTTC
TRBJ1-1	TRBV19	once	TRBD1	CASSILGTGGTVNTEAFF	TGTGCCAGTAGTATCCTCGGGACAGGGGGTACGGTGAACACTGAAGCTTTCTTT
TRBJ1-2	TRBV29-1	NA	TRBD1	CSVSRTGGERSGGYTF	TGCAGCGTGAGCCGGACAGGGGGCGAACGATCGGGGGGCTACACCTTC
TRBJ2-5	TRBV7-2	NA	NA	CASSTWASAEETQYF	TGTGCCAGCAGCACTTGGGCGTCAGCAGAAGAGACCCAGTACTTC
TRBJ2-3	TRBV5-1	once	TRBD1	CASSLGGQFTDTQYF	TGCGCCAGCAGCTTGGGGGGACAGTTCACAGATACGCAGTATTTT
TRBJ2-5	TRBV29-1	NA	TRBD2	CSVGPSGGEETQYF	TGCAGCGTTGGCCCTAGCGGGGGGGAAGAGACCCAGTACTTC
TRBJ1-5	TRBV23-1	once	TRBD1	CASSQTGTGDSRSNQPQHF	TGCGCCAGCAGTCAGACCGGGACAGGGGACTCAAGAAGCAATCAGCCCCAGCATTTT
TRBJ2-3	TRBV30	NA	TRBD2	CAWTSGGTAQYF	TGTGCCTGGACTAGCGGGGGGACAGCGCAGTATTTT
TRBJ2-3	TRBV5-8	NA	NA	CASSSDLGKGINTDTQYF	TGTGCCAGCAGCAGTGACCTAGGGAAGGGGATCAACACAGATACGCAGTATTTT
TRBJ2-1	TRBV5-1	NA	TRBD2	CASSPGLAGGYNEQFF	TGCGCCAGCAGCCCCGGACTAGCGGGGGGCTACAATGAGCAGTTCTTC
TRBJ2-3	TRBV5-4	NA	TRBD1	CASRPDRGSSTDTQYF	TGTGCCAGCAGACCCGACAGGGGCTCTAGCACAGATACGCAGTATTTT
TRBJ2-4	TRBV5-1	NA	NA	CASSLYTGSPKNIQYF	TGCGCCAGCAGCTTATATACAGGGTCCCCAAAAAACATTCAGTACTTC
TRBJ2-1	TRBV7-2	NA	NA	CASSLFAPMSSYNEQFF	TGTGCCAGCAGCTTATTTGCGCCTATGAGCTCCTACAATGAGCAGTTCTTC
TRBJ1-1	TRBV29-1	NA	NA	CSARNTEAFF	TGCAGCGCCCGGAACACTGAAGCTTTCTTT
TRBJ2-5	TRBV5-4	NA	NA	CASSRAGRVKTQYF	TGTGCCAGCAGCCGTGCTGGCAGGGTAAAGACCCAGTACTTC
TRBJ2-5	TRBV7-9	NA	NA	CASSWTASFNELETQYF	TGTGCCAGCAGCTGGACAGCCTCCTTTAACGAATTGGAGACCCAGTACTTC
TRBJ2-7	TRBV5-1	NA	NA	CASSSTTGIRQYF	TGCGCCAGCAGCTCGACCACAGGGATAAGGCAGTACTTC
TRBJ2-1	TRBV10-2	NA	NA	CASTGTVGGDSNEQFF	TGCGCCAGCACCGGGACAGTAGGTGGGGACTCCAATGAGCAGTTCTTC
TRBJ2-1	TRBV6-5	few	NA	CASRPGTLYNEQFF	TGTGCCAGCAGACCCGGGACACTATACAATGAGCAGTTCTTC
TRBJ1-1	TRBV11-1	NA	NA	CASSLAGIDTEAFF	TGTGCCAGCAGCTTAGCCGGGATTGACACTGAAGCTTTCTTT
TRBJ1-2	TRBV11-2	NA	TRBD1	CASSLGTGSYGYTF	TGTGCCAGCAGCCTCGGGACAGGGAGCTATGGCTACACCTTC
TRBJ1-5	TRBV30	NA	TRBD1	CAWTEGAGNQPQHF	TGTGCCTGGACAGAGGGGGCCGGCAATCAGCCCCAGCATTTT
TRBJ2-2	TRBV6-2/TRBV6-3	NA	TRBD2	CASSYSSSGRRGGELFF	TGTGCCAGCAGTTACTCGAGCAGCGGGAGACGGGGCGGGGAGCTGTTTTTT
TRBJ2-7	TRBV5-1	once	TRBD2	CASSRTSASYEQYF	TGCGCCAGCAGCCGGACTAGCGCCTCCTACGAGCAGTACTTC
TRBJ2-1	TRBV5-1	once	TRBD2	CASSLEGGSYNEQFF	TGCGCCAGCAGCTTGGAGGGAGGGTCCTACAATGAGCAGTTCTTC
TRBJ1-6	TRBV4-3	NA	NA	CASSLTGTYSPLHF	TGCGCCAGCAGCCTAACAGGAACCTATTCACCCCTCCACTTT
TRBJ1-1	TRBV5-6	NA	NA	CASSLPGRLNTEAFF	TGTGCCAGCAGCCTTCCAGGGCGGCTGAACACTGAAGCTTTCTTT
TRBJ1-3	TRBV5-1	NA	TRBD1	CASSSAGTGGHSGNTIYF	TGCGCCAGCAGCTCGGCCGGGACAGGGGGTCACTCTGGAAACACCATATATTTT
TRBJ2-3	TRBV21-1	NA	NA	CASSKRTHRERELAEFTDTQYF	TGTGCCAGCAGCAAAAGGACCCACCGGGAACGCGAACTAGCGGAATTCACAGATACGCAGTATTTT
TRBJ2-7	TRBV6-5	once	TRBD1	CASKINRDSTYEQYF	TGTGCCAGCAAAATAAATAGGGACAGTACCTACGAGCAGTACTTC
TRBJ2-1	TRBV6-4	NA	TRBD1	CASSDSGTGAHEQFF	TGTGCCAGCAGTGACTCGGGGACAGGGGCTCATGAGCAGTTCTTC
TRBJ2-1	TRBV7-9	once	TRBD1	CASSSTGIDEQFF	TGTGCCAGCAGCTCGACAGGGATCGATGAGCAGTTCTTC
TRBJ1-2	TRBV5-1	NA	NA	CASSLAGGDYGYTF	TGCGCCAGCAGCTTGGCTGGGGGCGACTATGGCTACACCTTC
TRBJ1-5	TRBV15	NA	TRBD1	CATSPPGTGSQPQHF	TGTGCCACCAGCCCACCCGGGACAGGGAGTCAGCCCCAGCATTTT
TRBJ2-7	TRBV30	NA	NA	CAWSRGHEQYF	TGTGCCTGGAGTAGAGGGCACGAGCAGTACTTC